This TCR beta chain was found in a study of preoperative IRX-2 immunotherapy in early breast cancer. In its sample, this clone was seen once. The CDR3 spans 13 residues. Documented treatment: preoperative locoregional IRX-2 cytokine immunotherapy. Assay used: immunoSEQ multiplex PCR; TCRdb lists only in-frame clones, some missing. The sample records around 57,000 clones, approximately 94% being singletons. The chain links TRBV12-1 to TRBJ2-5. TRBV12-1 is labeled a pseudogene. The sequence was obtained from a human donor with breast cancer. The specimen was obtained from a patient treated with IRX-2 immunotherapy. The chain's CDR3 is CATPRRGKETQYF. DNA of the CDR3: TGTGCCACGCCCAGGCGAGGCAAAGAGACCCAGTACTTC.